These 21 T cell receptor beta chains were sequenced from one sample in a study of CD8 T cells in Susac syndrome. It was with random hexamers that about 0.45 to 1 ug RNA was reverse transcribed. One entry per CDR3 protein, called by TCRdb with MiXCR from the immunoSEQ multiplex PCR reads. The sample lists hundreds of thousands of distinct CDR3 sequences, approximately 94% occurring once. The specimen sequenced was CD4+ T cells from PBMCs. The receptors shown here come from a human donor with Susac syndrome.

This chain links TRBV20-1 with TRBJ1-1; D perhaps matches TRBD1 (5 bases). Germline values: CDR1 DFQATT, CDR2 SNEGSKA (reference sequence). Trimming took 6 bases from V and 5 from J, leaving 25 bases between them. CDR3 length: 16 amino acids. The CDR3 DNA reads TGCAGTGCGAGCCAGGGCGGGAGGGCGTCGTGGACTGAAGCTTTCTTT. Translating gives CSASQGGRASWTEAFF.

This clonotype was observed once. This chain joins TRBV7-8 and TRBJ1-5; the D is unclear. There are 19 residues in the CDR3. The germline V gene has CDR1 SGHVS and CDR2 FQNEAQ. Trimming removed 5 bases at V and 0 bases at J, with 23 bases between. The CDR3 DNA follows: TGTGCCAGCAGCCCTCTCCCTTTGGGGTCGTCGGATAGCAATCAGCCCCAGCATTTT. It specifies CASSPLPLGSSDSNQPQHF.

This chain uses TRBV29-1 with TRBJ2-3; the D call may be TRBD1 or TRBD2 (5 bases each). Germline lookup yields CDR1 SQVTM and CDR2 ANQGSEA. V lost 6 bases to trimming and J lost 0 bases, with 22 bases between them. The CDR3 is 17 residues long. The CDR3 sequence is CSVRAPGRMHSTDTQYF. CDR3 DNA: TGCAGCGTGCGGGCCCCGGGGCGAATGCACAGCACAGATACGCAGTATTTT.

The chain uses TRBV6-2 or TRBV6-3 and TRBJ2-3, with 7 bases identical to TRBD2. The germline V gene encodes CDR1 MNHEY and CDR2 SVGEGT. This CDR3 contains 16 residues. Trimming took 3 bases from V and 2 from J; bases not matched to a gene: 8. CDR3 sequence (DNA): TGTGCCAGCAGTTATCCTCGCGGGGGTCTCACAGATACGCAGTATTTT. Translating it yields CASSYPRGGLTDTQYF.

The rearrangement links TRBV2 to TRBJ1-2; TRBD1 agrees at 9 bases. Germline CDR1 and CDR2: SNHLY and FYNNEI. V was clipped by 2 bases and J by 4 bases; unmatched bases: 2. This CDR3 comprises 14 residues. This CDR3 is CASSEQGQGYGYTF. CDR3 DNA: TGTGCCAGCAGTGAACAGGGACAGGGCTATGGCTACACCTTC.

The genes are TRBV20-1 and TRBJ1-5; 7 bases map to TRBD1. Germline trimming cut 5 bases from V and 0 bases from J; bases unmatched to any gene: 7. Germline assignment: CDR1 DFQATT and CDR2 SNEGSKA (reference sequence). This CDR3 spans 15 amino acids. Written as DNA, the CDR3 is TGCAGTGCTGGGACAGTACTTTATAGCAATCAGCCCCAGCATTTT. As protein: CSAGTVLYSNQPQHF.

The chain couples TRBV12-3 or TRBV12-4 to TRBJ2-3; 10 nucleotides agree with TRBD2. CDR3 size: 17 residues. The V and J ends lost 5 bases and 4 bases, in that order; junction bases with no gene match: 12. CDR3 nucleotides: TGTGCCAGCAGTCGAGGGGTTCAGCGGGGGGGATCAGATACGCAGTATTTT. As protein: CASSRGVQRGGSDTQYF.

This chain uses TRBV6-5 with TRBJ2-2; D gene unclear. Per germline, CDR1 MNHEY and CDR2 SVGAGI. The CDR3 runs 16 residues. Trimming took 0 bases from V and 1 from J, leaving 9 bases between them. The CDR3 here is CASSYSLAGNTGELFF. The CDR3 DNA reads as TGTGCCAGCAGTTACTCGTTAGCAGGGAACACCGGGGAGCTGTTTTTT.

The chain employs TRBV20-1 and TRBJ2-3; D remains ambiguous. Deletions cut 6 bases from V and 0 bases from J, with 16 bases between. Per germline, CDR1 DFQATT and CDR2 SNEGSKA (reference sequence). The CDR3 has 15 amino acids. CDR3 sequence: CSAGGRADSTDTQYF. The CDR3 nucleotides read TGCAGTGCCGGCGGTCGGGCGGATAGCACAGATACGCAGTATTTT.

This clonotype was seen only once. The J gene is TRBJ1-1, the V gene TRBV7-9; weak D call: TRBD1 (6 bases). The V end lost 3 bases, the J end lost 4 bases, and 12 bases lay between the germline ends. CDR1 and CDR2 (germline): SEHNR, FQNEAQ (reference sequence). There are 14 residues in the CDR3. In DNA, the CDR3 is TGTGCCAGCAGCTTGCTACAGGGTAGCACTGAAGCTTTCTTT. This gives the protein CASSLLQGSTEAFF.

In DNA, the CDR3 is TGTGCCAGCAGCTTACCCGGACAGCCCGGAACAATGAACACTGAAGCTTTCTTT. It is translated as CASSLPGQPGTMNTEAFF. This sequence joins TRBV7-3 and TRBJ1-1, with D tentatively TRBD1 (6 bases). Germline values: CDR1 SGHTA, CDR2 FQGTGA. Trimming removed 2 bases from V and 0 bases from J, with 19 bases in between. The CDR3 is 18 amino acids. The full variable domain, completed using reference TRBV7-3 and TRBJ1-1, is GAGVSQTPSNKVTEKGKYVELRCDPISGHTALYWYRQSLGQGPEFLIYFQGTGAADDSGLPNDRFFAVRPEGSVSTLKIQRTERGDSAVYLCASSLPGQPGTMNTEAFFGQGTRLTVV.

This clonotype was seen just once. The V gene is TRBV29-1, the J gene TRBJ1-2; D ambiguous. Between the trimmed V and J ends, which lost 0 bases and 3 bases, there was a span of 14 bases. Germline CDR1 SQVTM, CDR2 ANQGSEA. This CDR3 is 15 amino acids long. The CDR3 sequence: CSVEDPGLGYYGYTF. Written as DNA, the CDR3 is TGCAGCGTTGAAGATCCAGGACTGGGTTACTATGGCTACACCTTC.

The genes are TRBV5-6 and TRBJ2-1; weak D call: TRBD1 (5 bases). Trimming cost V 3 bases and J 7 bases, with 11 bases left between them. Per germline, CDR1 SGHDT and CDR2 YYEEEE. This CDR3 region has 13 residues. The CDR3 sequence is CASSSQGLNEQFF. The CDR3, as DNA: TGTGCCAGCAGCTCGCAGGGTCTGAATGAGCAGTTCTTC. Full variable domain (rest looked up from reference TRBV5-6 and TRBJ2-1): DAGVTQSPTHLIKTRGQQVTLRCSPKSGHDTVSWYQQALGQGPQFIFQYYEEEERQRGNFPDRFSGHQFPNYSSELNVNALLLGDSALYLCASSSQGLNEQFFGPGTRLTVL.

V usage is TRBV5-1 and J usage is TRBJ2-2; a weak D match, TRBD2 (5 bases). The germline CDR1 and CDR2 sequences are SGHRS and YFSETQ. This CDR3 region has 15 residues. V was shortened by 0 bases and J by 6 bases, with 12 bases between the two germline ends. The CDR3 spells CASSLEVDLAGELFF. Written as DNA, the CDR3 is TGCGCCAGCAGCTTGGAAGTGGACTTGGCCGGGGAGCTGTTTTTT.

This sequence joins TRBV4-3 and TRBJ2-1, with unresolved D. Germline V lookup: CDR1 LGHNA, CDR2 YSLEER. Trimming pared 0 bases from V and 5 bases from J, leaving 8 bases between. The CDR3 is 14 amino acids. The CDR3 DNA follows: TGCGCCAGCAGCCAAGACCCCATTAACAATGAGCAGTTCTTC. Translating it yields CASSQDPINNEQFF.

The chain links TRBV29-1 to TRBJ2-6; TRBD2 matches 7 bases. Germline V lookup: CDR1 SQVTM, CDR2 ANQGSEA. After removal of 1 base from V and 0 bases from J, the junction contained 0 bases not matched to a gene. The CDR3 runs to 15 residues. The CDR3 DNA follows: TGCAGCGTTGAAGGGGGGGGCTCTGGGGCCAACGTCCTGACTTTC. It specifies CSVEGGGSGANVLTF.

Only one count was recorded for this clonotype. The V and J genes are TRBV29-1 and TRBJ2-1; D may be TRBD2 (5 bases). Germline V CDR1 and CDR2: SQVTM, ANQGSEA. V lost 4 bases and J lost 8, with 9 bases in between. The CDR3 loop spans 11 amino acids. Here the CDR3 DNA reads TGCAGCGTTGGAGGGATTGATGAGCAGTTCTTC. Its protein product is CSVGGIDEQFF.

CDR3 DNA: TGTGCCACCAGCAGAGATATAGGGATTACTGAAGCTTTCTTT. This translates into CATSRDIGITEAFF. This chain connects TRBV15 to TRBJ1-1, with unresolved D. The CDR3 consists of 14 residues. Looked up from germline, CDR1 is LNHNV and CDR2 is YYDKDF (reference sequence). Between the trimmed V and J ends, which lost 0 bases and 5 bases, there was a span of 10 bases.

This chain joins TRBV25-1 and TRBJ1-2; maybe TRBD1 (5 bases). Germline CDR1 and CDR2: MGHDK and SYGVNS. Deletions cut 10 bases from V and 3 bases from J, with 15 bases between. The CDR3 is 13 residues long. The CDR3 protein is CATTGGYDYGYTF. DNA for the CDR3: TGTGCCACCACGGGGGGGTATGACTATGGCTACACCTTC.

This sequence joins TRBV29-1 and TRBJ1-2; D might be TRBD1 (6 bases). V was clipped by 4 bases and J by 3 bases, with 12 bases between them. Per the germline V gene, CDR1 is SQVTM and CDR2 is ANQGSEA. The CDR3 runs 13 residues. Here the CDR3 reads CSVAGVRHYGYTF. The CDR3 coding sequence is TGCAGCGTTGCAGGGGTAAGGCACTATGGCTACACCTTC.

This chain links TRBV5-6 with TRBJ2-7; possible D gene TRBD1, 5 bases. Looked up from germline, CDR1 is SGHDT and CDR2 is YYEEEE. Trimming stripped 5 bases from V and 3 bases from J, with 9 bases between. CDR3 length: 12 residues. CDR3 residues: CASSWGLYEQYF. CDR3 in DNA: TGTGCCAGCAGTTGGGGCCTCTACGAGCAGTACTTC.